This T cell receptor (beta chain) was sequenced during a study of blood T cell repertoires in COVID-19. Looking at the study overall: Whether acute or convalescent, the COVID-19 samples came from the United States, Italy and Spain.

The CDR3 totals 16 residues. Original handling: Reference gene primers were amplified, and this amplification served to estimate nucleated cell counts. Clones were sequenced by immunoSEQ multiplex PCR, and TCRdb holds only the in-frame ones, with some missing. V and J calls and clone size come straight from that table; D and trimming were deduced from the DNA. Of about 110,000 clones in the sample, roughly 88% were seen once. What was sequenced was peripheral blood. This clonotype was obtained from a woman aged 45-65 years with active or convalescent COVID-19. The V and J genes are TRBV21-1 and TRBJ1-1; TRBD1, the table's D call, lacks a check against the DNA. TRBV21-1 is marked as a pseudogene. CDR3 bases: TGTGCCAGCAGCCCCCGAGGAGACAGGGTTCCAACTGAAGCTTTCTTT. Its protein product is CASSPRGDRVPTEAFF.